Below, one T cell receptor (beta chain) is given with its context. This CDR3 spans 14 amino acids. Deletions cut 6 bases from V and 2 bases from J, with 13 bases between. The V gene's germline CDR1 is MNHEY and CDR2 SVGAGI. The protocol was immunoSEQ multiplex PCR, while the TCRdb copy is restricted to in-frame clones and leaves out a portion. Of 89,000 or so clones listed, around 92% are singletons. These data come from a study of blood T cell repertoires in COVID-19. This chain joins TRBV6-5 and TRBJ1-1; D perhaps matches TRBD1 (5 bases). This TCR derives from a middle-aged man with COVID-19, enrolled during active disease. The material sequenced was peripheral blood. In DNA form, the CDR3 reads TGTGCCAGCAGCATTGGGGGGAAAAACACTGAAGCTTTCTTT. This codes for CASSIGGKNTEAFF.